The clone carrying this T cell receptor beta chain occurred once. This entry belongs to a study of shared clonotypes between healthy human individuals. In the study overall: Each donor contributed plates that comprised three CD4 naive, three CD4 memory, two CD8 naive and one CD8 memory.

TCRdb keeps only in-frame clones here, not all; method: immunoSEQ multiplex PCR. The data hold about 1.1 million clones, with 60% to 80% observed a single time. Germline lookup yields CDR1 SGHRS and CDR2 YFSETQ. The CDR3 has 14 amino acids. Losses at the gene ends were 6 bases for V and 4 bases for J; bases not matched to a gene: 5. Sequencing input: memory CD4+ T cells from PBMCs. Documented subset: CD45RA-negative fraction. This rearrangement joins TRBV5-1 to TRBJ1-1, with 11 bases that match TRBD1. The TCR was taken from a young man in good health. Some clones in this sample may be carry-over from other donors' samples. The CDR3 region has the DNA TGCGCCAGCACAGCCGGGACAGGGGGCACTGAAGCTTTCTTT. It yields the protein CASTAGTGGTEAFF.